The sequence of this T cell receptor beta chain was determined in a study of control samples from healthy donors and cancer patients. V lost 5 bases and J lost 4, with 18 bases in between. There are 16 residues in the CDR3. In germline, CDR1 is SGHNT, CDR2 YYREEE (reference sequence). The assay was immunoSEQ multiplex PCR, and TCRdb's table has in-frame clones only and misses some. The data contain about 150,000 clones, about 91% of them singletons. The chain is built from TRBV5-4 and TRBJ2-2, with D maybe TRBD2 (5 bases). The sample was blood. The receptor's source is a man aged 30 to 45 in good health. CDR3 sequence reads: CASSPDWPRGTGELFF. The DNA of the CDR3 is TGTGCCAGCAGTCCGGACTGGCCCCGAGGCACCGGGGAGCTGTTTTTT.